This T cell receptor beta chain was profiled in a study of blood T cell repertoires in COVID-19 (TCRdb year 2020). Notes on the research overall: The collaborator samples originated in the United States, Italy and Spain and spanned the acute and convalescent phases of COVID-19. Where available, HLA class I and class II types were taken from metadata supplied by the sample provider and were not determined by assay-based typing. Samples came from the ongoing ImmuneRACE study (first 160 participants) plus 1,254 subjects from 6 global collaborators. The material from the prospective study consisted of cDNA or gDNA derived from T cells, B-cell-depleted T cells, or PBMCs. A freely available public database, intended as a resource for researchers studying the immune response to SARS-CoV-2, is where the repertoires were released. Sample metadata almost always included a de-identified subject ID, COVID-19 status, age in years and sex. Subjects who had been exposed to COVID-19, were actively infected with it, or had recovered from it provided the deeply sampled blood TCRbeta repertoires that made up the dataset. Overall study results and their limits: The quantity of clinical and demographic metadata differed by source and by participant and was supplied without curation.

Enrolling through a virtual design, the prospective study's participants ranged in age from roughly 18 to 100 years and lived across about two dozen United States geographic areas. In the prospective study, cohorts were assigned on the basis of participant-reported clinical history obtained from a screening survey and a study questionnaire. ImmuneRACE Cohort 3 recovered participants were defined by two consecutive negative NP/OP PCR tests, healthcare professional clearance, or symptom resolution. In the prospective study, mobile phlebotomists collected whole blood, serum and a nasopharyngeal or oropharyngeal swab from each participant. Participants in the prospective study had the option to provide additional blood draws and questionnaires over an approximately two-month period. Prospective study blood samples were shipped either frozen or at room temperature before DNA extraction. A word on this clone: The target of this receptor is not known. Base qualities are not recorded, but no much larger clone differs from it by a single base.

Via the germline V gene (reference sequence), CDR1 is GTSNPN and CDR2 SVGIG. From the cysteine through the phenylalanine, the CDR3 covers 12 amino acids. Of all the DNA, just the CDR3 is kept, 36 bases in frame from base 1. The trim is 0 bases for V and 16 bases for J, with a gap of 15 bases between the germline ends. TCRbeta CDR3 regions were amplified from genomic DNA by means of the immunoSEQ Assay, a bias-controlled multiplex PCR. On the authors' methods: The number of nucleated cells in each sample was estimated by amplification of reference gene primers within the assay. To quantify the absolute abundance of each unique TCRbeta CDR3 rearrangement, sequence reads were collapsed and filtered. For each sample, productive Simpson clonality was calculated by taking the square root of Simpson's diversity index across productive rearrangements. TCRdb obtained this table from immuneACCESS and retained in-frame rearrangements with V and J assigned. These tables miss some clones; where compared with another copy, unresolved V genes account for less than half of the shortfall, and the remainder is unexplained. V and J calls and clone size follow that table, whereas D and trimming were derived from the DNA. Recorded for this sample are hundreds of thousands of clones; roughly 87% of them occurred a single time. The top ten constitute approximately 1% of the sample.

This sequence uses TRBV30 and TRBJ1-4, with the D gene not clear enough to name. Input material: PBMCs or T cells enriched from blood (not recorded which). The source of this sequence is a woman aged 30 to 39 who had recovered from COVID-19. The CDR3 reads CAWSVLGPVTFF. The DNA is as follows: TGTGCCTGGAGTGTACTGGGCCCGGTGACGTTTTTT.